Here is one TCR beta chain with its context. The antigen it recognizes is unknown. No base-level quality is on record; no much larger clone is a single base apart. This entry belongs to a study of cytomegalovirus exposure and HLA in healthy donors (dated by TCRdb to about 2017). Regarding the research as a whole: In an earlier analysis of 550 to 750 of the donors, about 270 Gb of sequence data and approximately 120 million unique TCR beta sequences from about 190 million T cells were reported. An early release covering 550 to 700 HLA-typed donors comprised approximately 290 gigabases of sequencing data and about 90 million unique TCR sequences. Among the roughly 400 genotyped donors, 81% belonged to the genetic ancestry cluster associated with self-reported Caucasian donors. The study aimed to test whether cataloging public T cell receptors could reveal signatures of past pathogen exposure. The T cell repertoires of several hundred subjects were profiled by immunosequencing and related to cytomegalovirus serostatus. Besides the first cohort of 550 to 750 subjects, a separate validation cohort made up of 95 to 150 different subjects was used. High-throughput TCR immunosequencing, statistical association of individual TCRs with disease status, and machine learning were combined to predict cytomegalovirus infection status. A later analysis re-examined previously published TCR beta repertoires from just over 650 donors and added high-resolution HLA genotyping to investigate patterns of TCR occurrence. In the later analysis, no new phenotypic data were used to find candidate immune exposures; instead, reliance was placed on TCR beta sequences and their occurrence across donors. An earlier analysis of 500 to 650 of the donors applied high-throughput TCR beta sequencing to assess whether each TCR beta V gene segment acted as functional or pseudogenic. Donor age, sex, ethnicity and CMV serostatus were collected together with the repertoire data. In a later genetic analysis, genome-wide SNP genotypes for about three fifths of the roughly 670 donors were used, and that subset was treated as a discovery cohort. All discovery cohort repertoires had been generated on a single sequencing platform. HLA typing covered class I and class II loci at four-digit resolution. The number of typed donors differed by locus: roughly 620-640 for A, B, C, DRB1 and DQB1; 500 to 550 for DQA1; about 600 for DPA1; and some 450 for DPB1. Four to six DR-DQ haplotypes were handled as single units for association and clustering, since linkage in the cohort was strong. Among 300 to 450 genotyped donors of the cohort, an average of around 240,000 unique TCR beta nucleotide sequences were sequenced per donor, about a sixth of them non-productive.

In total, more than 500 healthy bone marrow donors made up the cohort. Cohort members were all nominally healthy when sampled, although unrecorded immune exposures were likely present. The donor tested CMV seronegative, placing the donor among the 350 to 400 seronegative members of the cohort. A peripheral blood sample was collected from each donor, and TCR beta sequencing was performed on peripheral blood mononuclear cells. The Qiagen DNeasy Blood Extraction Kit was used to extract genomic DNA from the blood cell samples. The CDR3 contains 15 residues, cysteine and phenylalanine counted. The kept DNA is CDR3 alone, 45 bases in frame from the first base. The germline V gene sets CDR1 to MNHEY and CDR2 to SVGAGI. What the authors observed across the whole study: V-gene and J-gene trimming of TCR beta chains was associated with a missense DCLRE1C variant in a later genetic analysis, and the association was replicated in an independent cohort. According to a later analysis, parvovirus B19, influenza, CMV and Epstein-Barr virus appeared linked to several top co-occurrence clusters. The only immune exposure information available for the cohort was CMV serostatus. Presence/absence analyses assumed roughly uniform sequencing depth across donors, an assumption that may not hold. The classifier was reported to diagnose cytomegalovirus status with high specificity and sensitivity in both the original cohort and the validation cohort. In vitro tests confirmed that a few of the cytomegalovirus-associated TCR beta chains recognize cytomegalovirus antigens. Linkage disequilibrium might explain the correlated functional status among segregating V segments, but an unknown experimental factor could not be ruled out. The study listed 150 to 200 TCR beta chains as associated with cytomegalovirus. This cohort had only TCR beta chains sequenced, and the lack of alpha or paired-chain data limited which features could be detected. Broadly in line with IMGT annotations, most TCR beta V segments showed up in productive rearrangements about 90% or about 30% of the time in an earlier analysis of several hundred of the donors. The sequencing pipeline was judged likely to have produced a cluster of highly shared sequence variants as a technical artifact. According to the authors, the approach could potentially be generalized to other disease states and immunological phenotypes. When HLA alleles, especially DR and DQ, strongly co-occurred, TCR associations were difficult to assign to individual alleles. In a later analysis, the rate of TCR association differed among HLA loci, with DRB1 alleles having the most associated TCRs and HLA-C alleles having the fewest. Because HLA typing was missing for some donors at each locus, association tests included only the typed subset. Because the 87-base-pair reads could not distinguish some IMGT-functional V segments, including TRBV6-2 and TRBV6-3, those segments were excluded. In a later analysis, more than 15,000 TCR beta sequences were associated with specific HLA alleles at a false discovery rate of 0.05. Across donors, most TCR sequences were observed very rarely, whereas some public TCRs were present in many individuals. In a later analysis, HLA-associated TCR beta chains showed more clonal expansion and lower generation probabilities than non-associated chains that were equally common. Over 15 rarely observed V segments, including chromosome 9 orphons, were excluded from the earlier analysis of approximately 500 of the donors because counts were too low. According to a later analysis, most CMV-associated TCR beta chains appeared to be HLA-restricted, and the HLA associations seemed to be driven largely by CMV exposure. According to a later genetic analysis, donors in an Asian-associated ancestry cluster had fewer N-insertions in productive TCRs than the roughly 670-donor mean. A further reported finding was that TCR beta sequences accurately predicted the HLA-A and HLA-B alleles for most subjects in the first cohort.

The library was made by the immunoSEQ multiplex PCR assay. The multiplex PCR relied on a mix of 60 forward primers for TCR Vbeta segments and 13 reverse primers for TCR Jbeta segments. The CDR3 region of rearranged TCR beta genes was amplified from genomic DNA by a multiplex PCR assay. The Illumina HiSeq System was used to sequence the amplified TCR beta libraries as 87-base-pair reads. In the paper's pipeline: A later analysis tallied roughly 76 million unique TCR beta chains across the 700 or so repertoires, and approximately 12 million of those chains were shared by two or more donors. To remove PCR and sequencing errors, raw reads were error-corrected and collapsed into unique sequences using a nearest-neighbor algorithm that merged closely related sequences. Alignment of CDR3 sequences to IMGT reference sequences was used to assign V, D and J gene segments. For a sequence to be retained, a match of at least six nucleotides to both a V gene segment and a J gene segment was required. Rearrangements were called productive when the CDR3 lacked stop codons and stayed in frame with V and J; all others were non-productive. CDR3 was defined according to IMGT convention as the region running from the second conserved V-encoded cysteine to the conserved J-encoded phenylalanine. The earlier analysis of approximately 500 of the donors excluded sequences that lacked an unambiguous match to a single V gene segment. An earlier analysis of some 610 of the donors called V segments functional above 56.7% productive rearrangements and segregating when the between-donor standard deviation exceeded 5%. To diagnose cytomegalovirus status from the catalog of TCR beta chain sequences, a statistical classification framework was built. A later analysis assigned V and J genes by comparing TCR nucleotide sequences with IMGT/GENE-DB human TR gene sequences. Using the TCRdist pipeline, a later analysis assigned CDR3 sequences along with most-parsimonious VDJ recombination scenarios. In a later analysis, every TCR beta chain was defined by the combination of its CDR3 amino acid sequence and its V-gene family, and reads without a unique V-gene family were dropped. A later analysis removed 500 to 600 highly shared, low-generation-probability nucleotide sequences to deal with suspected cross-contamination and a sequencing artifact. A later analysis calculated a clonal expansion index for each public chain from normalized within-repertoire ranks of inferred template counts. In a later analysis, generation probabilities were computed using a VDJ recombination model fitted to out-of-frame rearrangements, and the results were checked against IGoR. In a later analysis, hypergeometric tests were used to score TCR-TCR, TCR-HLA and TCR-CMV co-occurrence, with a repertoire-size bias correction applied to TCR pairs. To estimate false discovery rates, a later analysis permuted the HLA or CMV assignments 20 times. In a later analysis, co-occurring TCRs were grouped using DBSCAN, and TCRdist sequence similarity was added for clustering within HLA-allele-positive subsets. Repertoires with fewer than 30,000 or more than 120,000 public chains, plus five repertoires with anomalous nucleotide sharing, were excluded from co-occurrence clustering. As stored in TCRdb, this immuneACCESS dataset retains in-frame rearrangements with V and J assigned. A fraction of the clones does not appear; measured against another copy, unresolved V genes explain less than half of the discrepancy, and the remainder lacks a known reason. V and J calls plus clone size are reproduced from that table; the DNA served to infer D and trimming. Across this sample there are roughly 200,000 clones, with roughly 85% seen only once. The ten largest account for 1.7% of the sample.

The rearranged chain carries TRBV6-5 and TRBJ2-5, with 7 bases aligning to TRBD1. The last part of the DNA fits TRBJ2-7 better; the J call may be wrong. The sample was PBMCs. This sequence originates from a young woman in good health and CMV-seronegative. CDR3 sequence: CASSINRGSSYEQYF. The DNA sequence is TGTGCCAGCAGCATTAACAGGGGTTCCTCCTACGAGCAGTACTTC.